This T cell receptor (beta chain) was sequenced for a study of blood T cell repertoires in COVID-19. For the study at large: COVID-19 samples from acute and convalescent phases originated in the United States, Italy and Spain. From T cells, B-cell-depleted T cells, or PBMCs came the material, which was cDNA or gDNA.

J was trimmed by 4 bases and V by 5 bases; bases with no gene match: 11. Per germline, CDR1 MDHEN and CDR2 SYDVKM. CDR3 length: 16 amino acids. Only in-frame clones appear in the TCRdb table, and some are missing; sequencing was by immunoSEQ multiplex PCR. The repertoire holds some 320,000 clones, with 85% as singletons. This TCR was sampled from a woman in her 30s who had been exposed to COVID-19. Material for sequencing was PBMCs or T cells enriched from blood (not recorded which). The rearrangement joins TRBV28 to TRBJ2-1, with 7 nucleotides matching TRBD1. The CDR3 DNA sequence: TGTGCCAGCAGTCCGCGTACAAGGACAGGTTACAATGAGCAGTTCTTC. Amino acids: CASSPRTRTGYNEQFF.